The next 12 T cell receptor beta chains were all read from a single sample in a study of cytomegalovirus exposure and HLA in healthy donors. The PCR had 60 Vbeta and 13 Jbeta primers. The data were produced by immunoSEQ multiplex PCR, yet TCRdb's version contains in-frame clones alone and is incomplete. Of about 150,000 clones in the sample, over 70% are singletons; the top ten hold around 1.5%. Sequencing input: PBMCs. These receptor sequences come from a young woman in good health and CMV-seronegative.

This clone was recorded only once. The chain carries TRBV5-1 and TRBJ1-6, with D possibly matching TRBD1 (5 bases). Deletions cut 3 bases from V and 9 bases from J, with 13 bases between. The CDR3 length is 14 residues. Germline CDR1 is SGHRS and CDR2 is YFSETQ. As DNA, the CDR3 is TGCGCCAGCAGCTCACAGGAGAGCCCTTCACCCCTCCACTTT. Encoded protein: CASSSQESPSPLHF.

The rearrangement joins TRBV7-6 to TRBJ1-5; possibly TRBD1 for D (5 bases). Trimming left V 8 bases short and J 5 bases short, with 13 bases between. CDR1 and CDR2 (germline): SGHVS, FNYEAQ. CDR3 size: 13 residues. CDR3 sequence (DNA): TGTGCCAGCGGGGGGACGGCGGATCAGCCCCAGCATTTT. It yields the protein CASGGTADQPQHF. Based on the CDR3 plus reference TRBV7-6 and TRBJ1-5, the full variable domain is GAGVSQSPRYKVTKRGQDVALRCDPISGHVSLYWYRQALGQGPEFLTYFNYEAQQDKSGLPNDRFSAERPEGSISTLTIQRTEQRDSAMYRCASGGTADQPQHFGDGTRLSIL.

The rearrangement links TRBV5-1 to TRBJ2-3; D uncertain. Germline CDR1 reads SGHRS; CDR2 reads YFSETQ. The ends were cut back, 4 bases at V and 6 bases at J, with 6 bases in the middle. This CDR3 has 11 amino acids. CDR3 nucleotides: TGCGCCAGCAGCGGGCTCGATACGCAGTATTTT. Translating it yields CASSGLDTQYF.

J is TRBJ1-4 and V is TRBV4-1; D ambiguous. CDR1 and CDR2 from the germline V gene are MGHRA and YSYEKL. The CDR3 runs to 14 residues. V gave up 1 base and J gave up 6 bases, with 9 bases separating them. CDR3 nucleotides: TGCGCCAGCAGCCAAGGGGCTCAGGATGAAAAACTGTTTTTT. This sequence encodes CASSQGAQDEKLFF.

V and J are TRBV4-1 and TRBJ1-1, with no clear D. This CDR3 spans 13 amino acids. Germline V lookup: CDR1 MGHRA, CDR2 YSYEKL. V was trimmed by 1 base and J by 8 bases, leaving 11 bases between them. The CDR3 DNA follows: TGCGCCAGCAGCCAAGTGGGAGAACCAGAAGCTTTCTTT. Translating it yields CASSQVGEPEAFF.

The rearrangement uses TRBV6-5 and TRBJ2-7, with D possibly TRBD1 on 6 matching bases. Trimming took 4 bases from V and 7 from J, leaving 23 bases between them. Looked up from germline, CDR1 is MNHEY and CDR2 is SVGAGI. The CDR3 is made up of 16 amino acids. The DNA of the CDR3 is TGTGCCAGCAGTTCTTCCGGACAGTCTGGTCTGAGGGAGCAGTACTTC. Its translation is CASSSSGQSGLREQYF.

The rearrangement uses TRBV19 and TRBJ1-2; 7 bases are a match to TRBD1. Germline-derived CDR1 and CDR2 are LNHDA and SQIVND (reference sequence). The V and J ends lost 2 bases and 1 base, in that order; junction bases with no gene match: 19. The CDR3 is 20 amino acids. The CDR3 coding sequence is TGTGCCAGTAGTATACCCCTTGGGACCGGCGAACAGGGGAATAACTATGGCTACACCTTC. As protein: CASSIPLGTGEQGNNYGYTF.

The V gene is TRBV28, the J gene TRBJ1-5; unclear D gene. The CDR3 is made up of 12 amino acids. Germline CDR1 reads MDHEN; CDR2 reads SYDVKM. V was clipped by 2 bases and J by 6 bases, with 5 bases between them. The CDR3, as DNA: TGTGCCAGCAGTTTAGGGCTTCAGCCCCAGCATTTT. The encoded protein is CASSLGLQPQHF.

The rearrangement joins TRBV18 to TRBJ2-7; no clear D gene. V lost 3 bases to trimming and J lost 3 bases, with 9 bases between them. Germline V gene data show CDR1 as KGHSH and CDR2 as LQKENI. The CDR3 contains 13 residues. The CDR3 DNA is TGTGCCAGCTCACCCCAAAAAAACTACGAGCAGTACTTC. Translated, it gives CASSPQKNYEQYF.

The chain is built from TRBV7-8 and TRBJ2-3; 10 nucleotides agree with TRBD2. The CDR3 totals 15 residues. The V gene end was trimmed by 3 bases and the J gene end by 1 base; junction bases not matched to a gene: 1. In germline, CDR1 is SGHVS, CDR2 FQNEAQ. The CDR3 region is CASSFLAGGTDTQYF. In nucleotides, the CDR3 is TGTGCCAGCAGCTTTCTAGCGGGGGGCACAGATACGCAGTATTTT. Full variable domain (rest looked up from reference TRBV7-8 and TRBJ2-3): GAGVSQSPRYKVAKRGQDVALRCDPISGHVSLFWYQQALGQGPEFLTYFQNEAQLDKSGLPSDRFFAERPEGSVSTLKIQRTQQEDSAVYLCASSFLAGGTDTQYFGPGTRLTVL.

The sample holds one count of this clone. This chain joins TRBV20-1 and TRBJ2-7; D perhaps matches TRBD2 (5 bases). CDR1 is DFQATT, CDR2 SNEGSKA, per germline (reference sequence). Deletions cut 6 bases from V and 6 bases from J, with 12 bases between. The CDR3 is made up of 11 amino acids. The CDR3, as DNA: TGCAGTGCCGCCGTGGAGGCCGAGCAGTACTTC. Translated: CSAAVEAEQYF.

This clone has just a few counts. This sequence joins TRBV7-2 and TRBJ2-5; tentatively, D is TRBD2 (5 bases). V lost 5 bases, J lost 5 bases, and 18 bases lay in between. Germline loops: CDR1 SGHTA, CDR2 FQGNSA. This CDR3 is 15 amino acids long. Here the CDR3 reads CASSPTVRWEETQYF. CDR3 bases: TGTGCCAGCAGCCCAACCGTTAGGTGGGAGGAGACCCAGTACTTC.